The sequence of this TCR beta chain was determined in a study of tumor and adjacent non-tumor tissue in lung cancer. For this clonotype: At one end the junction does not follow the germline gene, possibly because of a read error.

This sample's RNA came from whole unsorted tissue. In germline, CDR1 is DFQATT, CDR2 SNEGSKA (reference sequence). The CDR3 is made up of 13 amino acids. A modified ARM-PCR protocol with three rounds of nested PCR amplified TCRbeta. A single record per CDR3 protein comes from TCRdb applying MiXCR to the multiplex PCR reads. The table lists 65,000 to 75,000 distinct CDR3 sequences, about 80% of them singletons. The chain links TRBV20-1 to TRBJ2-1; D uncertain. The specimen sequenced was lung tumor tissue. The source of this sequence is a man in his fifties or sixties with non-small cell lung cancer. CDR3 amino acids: CGARDLPYNEEFF. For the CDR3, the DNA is TGCGGAGCTAGAGATCTCCCTTACAATGAGGAGTTCTTC.